This record concerns one T cell receptor (beta chain) sequence. These data are taken from a study of blood T cell repertoires in COVID-19. Authors' processing steps: Reference gene primers were amplified, and this amplification served to estimate nucleated cell counts. Some clones are missing from TCRdb's copy, which holds only in-frame ones; the method was immunoSEQ multiplex PCR. The V and J calls and clone size are taken from that table; D and trimming were inferred from the DNA. The table has some 320,000 clones, 85% seen once. Per the germline V gene, CDR1 is KGHDR and CDR2 is SFDVKD. The V and J ends lost 4 bases and 4 bases, in that order; junction bases with no gene match: 8. The length of the CDR3 is 15 residues. Self-reported history from a screening survey and questionnaire set each donor's cohort.

The receptor was derived from a woman aged 25-40 years who had been exposed to COVID-19. The chain joins TRBV24-1 to TRBJ1-2; TRBD1 matches 7 bases. Sequencing was done on a sample of PBMCs or T cells enriched from blood (not recorded which). This chain's CDR3 is CATSEGTGTAYGYTF. CDR3 in DNA: TGTGCCACCAGTGAGGGGACCGGGACAGCCTATGGCTACACCTTC.